This T cell receptor (beta chain) was recovered during a study of blood T cell repertoires in COVID-19. On the study more broadly: The samples span acute and convalescent COVID-19 from the United States, Italy and Spain. PBMCs, B-cell-depleted T cells, or T cells were the source of the cDNA or gDNA that made up the material.

This clone was picked up one time. V was pared by 4 bases and J by 2 bases, with 9 bases between. The CDR3 is made up of 14 amino acids. The germline CDR1 and CDR2 sequences are LNHDA and SQIVND (reference sequence). In the original processing: Estimated nucleated cell counts came from reference gene primer amplification. The method was immunoSEQ multiplex PCR; TCRdb's version includes in-frame clones alone and lacks a portion of them. The V and J calls and clone size were taken over from that table, and D and trimming were inferred from the DNA. Of hundreds of thousands of clones in the sample, 86% were seen once. Participant-given clinical history determined each cohort assignment.

The V call is TRBV19, the J call TRBJ1-5, with D possibly matching TRBD1 (5 bases). The sequencing input was PBMCs or T cells enriched from blood (not recorded which). The TCR comes from a woman aged 45 to 65 who had recovered from COVID-19. The CDR3 reads CASSKVQGNQPQHF. Here the CDR3 DNA reads TGTGCCAGTAGTAAGGTACAGGGCAATCAGCCCCAGCATTTT.